The clone carrying this TCR beta chain was seen more than once but under ten times. The length of the CDR3 is 14 residues. The V end was cut by 5 bases, the J end by 2 bases, with 16 bases between. The germline V gene has CDR1 SQVTM and CDR2 ANQGSEA. These data belong to a study of T-cell memory formation after mild COVID-19. TCRdb reprocessed the 5' RACE reads with MiXCR, giving one entry per CDR3 protein. Found here are a few hundred thousand distinct CDR3 sequences, about a sixth of them singletons; the top ten hold roughly a fifth. Material: PBMCs or a T cell subset sorted from them (not recorded which). V is TRBV29-1 and J is TRBJ2-7; possible D gene TRBD1, 6 bases. This receptor was taken from a man between 18 and 29 years old who had mild COVID-19 (a few samples of this study predate the infection). Cell type and time point are not known. The CDR3 is CSVFYRERPYEQYF. CDR3 coding DNA: TGCAGCGTTTTTTACAGGGAAAGACCCTACGAGCAGTACTTC.